The 25 T cell receptor beta chains below were found in one sample sequenced in a study of cytomegalovirus exposure and HLA in healthy donors (dated by TCRdb to 2017 to 2019). Library method: the immunoSEQ multiplex PCR assay. For the multiplex PCR, a mixture combining 60 forward primers for TCR Vbeta segments and 13 reverse primers for TCR Jbeta segments was used. The clones in this table, taken by TCRdb from immuneACCESS, are in-frame only. Not every clone is retained; where verified, under half of the shortfall comes from an unresolved V gene, and the cause of the rest is unknown. This sample has fewer than 200,000 clones in its table, and over 70% of those were observed once. The top ten constitute 2.5% to 3% of the sample. Sequencing was done on a sample of PBMCs. Source of these receptors: a woman aged 45-65 years in good health and CMV-seropositive.

There are a few counts of this clone. The rearrangement joins TRBV2 to TRBJ2-7, with 7 bases fitting TRBD2. The V and J ends lost 5 bases and 5 bases, in that order; junction bases with no gene match: 6. The V gene's germline CDR1 is SNHLY and CDR2 FYNNEI. The CDR3 runs to 13 residues. CDR3 loop: CASSRGTTNEQYF. The CDR3 DNA sequence: TGTGCCAGCAGTCGCGGGACTACGAACGAGCAGTACTTC.

This chain uses TRBV6-1 with TRBJ1-4; no firm D call. V was clipped by 6 bases and J by 5 bases, with 10 bases between them. Germline V gene sequence: CDR1 MNHNS, CDR2 SASEGT. This CDR3 spans 13 amino acids. The CDR3 DNA sequence: TGTGCCAGCAGGTTCGGAGGAAATGAAAAACTGTTTTTT. It translates to CASRFGGNEKLFF.

This chain uses TRBV5-1 with TRBJ1-2; 8 positions match TRBD1. Germline values: CDR1 SGHRS, CDR2 YFSETQ. The CDR3 runs to 14 residues. The V gene end was trimmed by 2 bases and the J gene end by 7 bases; junction bases not matched to a gene: 7. DNA of the CDR3: TGCGCCAGCAGCTTACAGGGGGACTTTGGTGGCTACACCTTC. This gives the protein CASSLQGDFGGYTF.

J is TRBJ1-5 and V is TRBV30; TRBD1 agrees at 10 bases. CDR3 length equals 17 residues. Germline trimming cut 1 base from V and 4 bases from J; bases unmatched to any gene: 10. Germline assignment: CDR1 GTSNPN and CDR2 SVGIG (reference sequence). The CDR3 region has the DNA TGTGCCTGGAGTGCCGGGACAGGGGAGATCCGTAATCAGCCCCAGCATTTT. Its protein product is CAWSAGTGEIRNQPQHF. Looking up the rest from reference TRBV30 and TRBJ1-5 gives the full variable domain: SQTIHQWPATLVQPVGSPLSLECTVEGTSNPNLYWYRQAAGRGLQLLFYSVGIGQISSEVPQNLSASRPQDRQFILSSKKLLLSDSGFYLCAWSAGTGEIRNQPQHFGDGTRLSIL.

This clone was observed a handful of times. The genes are TRBV19 and TRBJ1-1; D is unresolved. Deletions cut 0 bases from V and 5 bases from J, with 7 bases between. This CDR3 region has 13 residues. Germline V gene data show CDR1 as LNHDA and CDR2 as SQIVND (reference sequence). The CDR3 here is CASSIEVATEAFF. The CDR3 DNA reads TGTGCCAGTAGTATAGAAGTGGCTACTGAAGCTTTCTTT.

This clone was counted once. The chain is built from TRBV5-1 and TRBJ2-1, with D tentatively TRBD2 (6 bases). V was pared by 0 bases and J by 2 bases, with 9 bases between. Germline values: CDR1 SGHRS, CDR2 YFSETQ. The CDR3 spans 15 residues. In DNA form, the CDR3 reads TGCGCCAGCAGCTTGGTGGGGACTGCCTACAATGAGCAGTTCTTC. Its translation: CASSLVGTAYNEQFF.

The rearrangement joins TRBV27 to TRBJ2-7, with TRBD1 matching 11 bases. The trim removed 4 bases at V and 12 bases at J, leaving 8 bases unmatched. The CDR3 runs to 13 residues. Germline V gene lookup returns CDR1 MNHEY and CDR2 SMNVEV (reference sequence). CDR3 DNA sequence: TGTGCCAGCAGTTCATGGGACAGGGGGACCCTGTACTTC. Translating gives CASSSWDRGTLYF.

This sequence joins TRBV5-1 and TRBJ1-1, with TRBD1 matching 10 bases. With V trimmed by 0 bases and J by 8 bases, 7 bases remained unmatched. The CDR3 totals 15 residues. Germline CDR1 SGHRS, CDR2 YFSETQ. Here the CDR3 DNA reads TGCGCCAGCAGCTTGGAAGAGACAGGGGGCAGAGAAGCTTTCTTT. The encoded protein is CASSLEETGGREAFF.

This clone was counted at least ten times. The chain recombines TRBV10-2 with TRBJ2-7, with 10 bases that match TRBD1. Losses at the gene ends were 1 base for V and 2 bases for J; bases not matched to a gene: 5. Germline V gene sequence: CDR1 WSHSY, CDR2 SAAADI. The CDR3 covers 16 residues. The CDR3 reads CASSEWGGQGAYEQYF. In DNA, the CDR3 is TGCGCCAGCAGTGAGTGGGGCGGACAGGGGGCCTACGAGCAGTACTTC.

V gene TRBV7-9 combines with J gene TRBJ1-2; 7 positions match TRBD1. Per the germline V gene, CDR1 is SEHNR and CDR2 is FQNEAQ (reference sequence). The V and J ends lost 5 bases and 3 bases, in that order; junction bases with no gene match: 9. CDR3 length equals 15 residues. The CDR3 DNA reads TGTGCCAGCAGCCCCTCGGGGACAGAAGACTATGGCTACACCTTC. This codes for CASSPSGTEDYGYTF.

The chain combines TRBV6-1 with TRBJ1-1; D is possibly TRBD1 (5 bases). Trimming left V 11 bases short and J 5 bases short, with 18 bases between. Looked up from germline, CDR1 is MNHNS and CDR2 is SASEGT. This CDR3 comprises 13 residues. The CDR3 nucleotides are TGTGCCCTAGGTGGGGGGGGTGCGACTGAAGCTTTCTTT. Translation: CALGGGGATEAFF.

About this clone itself: This likely comes from a read error, as the CDR3 has no conserved phenylalanine or tryptophan at its end. The DNA is left out, because the CDR3 cannot be placed on it with certainty; the CDR3 is given as TCRdb lists it. V usage is TRBV2 and J usage is TRBJ1-1; the tabulated D call, TRBD1, remains unverified against the DNA. In germline, CDR1 is SNHLY, CDR2 FYNNEI. The CDR3 totals 12 residues, both ends included. The CDR3 loop reads CASSEPPAAPGT.

The chain combines TRBV6-6 with TRBJ2-7, with 10 bases that match TRBD1. The CDR3 is 15 residues long. Germline CDR1 MNHNY, CDR2 SVGAGI (reference sequence). Trimming took 5 bases from V and 5 from J; bases not matched to a gene: 9. In DNA form, the CDR3 reads TGTGCCAGCAGTGCGACAGGGGGCCCAGCCCACGAGCAGTACTTC. It translates to CASSATGGPAHEQYF.

V gene TRBV5-4 combines with J gene TRBJ2-2; TRBD1 aligns across 10 bases. V lost 1 base, J lost 5 bases, and 5 bases stayed unmatched. Per germline, CDR1 SGHNT and CDR2 YYREEE (reference sequence). The CDR3 is 16 amino acids. CDR3 sequence: CASSLSGTGVTGELFF. The DNA for the CDR3 is TGTGCCAGCAGCTTGTCCGGGACAGGGGTTACCGGGGAGCTGTTTTTT.

The chain has TRBV9 and TRBJ2-7; 7 bases agree with TRBD1. CDR1 is SGDLS and CDR2 is YYNGEE in the germline V gene. The CDR3 covers 14 residues. Unmatched junction bases numbered 6, after V lost 4 bases and J lost 2 bases. CDR3 sequence (DNA): TGTGCCAGCAGCCTCAATACAGGGGCCTACGAGCAGTACTTC. Residues: CASSLNTGAYEQYF.

The chain combines TRBV7-8 with TRBJ1-2; D unclear. Germline V gives CDR1 SGHVS, CDR2 FQNEAQ. This CDR3 comprises 14 residues. Trimming removed 5 bases from V and 0 bases from J, with 10 bases in between. CDR3 loop: CASSLRGSNYGYTF. The DNA of the CDR3 is TGTGCCAGCAGCCTTCGCGGGTCTAACTATGGCTACACCTTC.

The J gene is TRBJ2-2, the V gene TRBV5-1, with 10 bases fitting TRBD1. Germline V CDR1 and CDR2: SGHRS, YFSETQ. V was pared by 4 bases and J by 2 bases, with 2 bases of the junction left unmatched. The CDR3 is 15 amino acids. The CDR3 loop is CASSRDRGNTGELFF. The DNA of the CDR3 is TGCGCCAGCAGCCGGGACAGGGGAAACACCGGGGAGCTGTTTTTT.

The V call is TRBV5-5, the J call TRBJ2-3; the D gene is possibly TRBD1 (6 bases). The V and J ends lost 5 bases and 4 bases respectively, with 11 bases between them. From germline, CDR1 is SGHKS and CDR2 YYEKEE (reference sequence). The CDR3 runs to 13 residues. The CDR3, as DNA: TGTGCCAGCAGTGGACAGTCCCCAGATACGCAGTATTTT. It codes for CASSGQSPDTQYF. The whole variable domain, remainder taken from reference TRBV5-5 and TRBJ2-3, is DAGVTQSPTHLIKTRGQQVTLRCSPISGHKSVSWYQQVLGQGPQFIFQYYEKEERGRGNFPDRFSARQFPNYSSELNVNALLLGDSALYLCASSGQSPDTQYFGPGTRLTVL.

The chain has TRBV6-1 and TRBJ2-3; 8 positions agree with TRBD1. V lost 1 base and J lost 4; bases outside the gene matches: 13. The germline V gene encodes CDR1 MNHNS and CDR2 SASEGT. The CDR3 spans 18 residues. This CDR3 reads CASSEVGIWTGNPDTQYF. In DNA form, the CDR3 reads TGTGCCAGCAGTGAAGTTGGTATCTGGACAGGGAATCCAGATACGCAGTATTTT.

Details on this clone: One end of the junction is discordant with germline, which a read error may explain. The chain employs TRBV7-9 and TRBJ1-1; D is undetermined. Germline CDR1 reads SEHNR; CDR2 reads FQNEAQ (reference sequence). The CDR3 has 12 amino acids. CDR3 sequence reads: CSSSPHNTEAFF. CDR3 nucleotide sequence: TGTTCCAGCAGCCCCCATAACACTGAAGCTTTCTTT.

This clone was counted between two and nine times. The J gene is TRBJ1-2, the V gene TRBV6-6, with a possible D match to TRBD1 (6 bases). Per germline, CDR1 MNHNY and CDR2 SVGAGI (reference sequence). The CDR3 consists of 14 residues. V lost 4 bases, J lost 1 base, and 10 bases lay in between. The CDR3 region is CASSSQQGNYGYTF. The CDR3 DNA reads TGTGCCAGCAGTTCACAACAGGGTAACTATGGCTACACCTTC.

For this clone: Within the sample, other DNA sequences also encode this same CDR3. The V and J genes are TRBV30 and TRBJ1-5; D gene ambiguous. This CDR3 is built from 13 residues. The ends were cut back, 0 bases at V and 7 bases at J, with 10 bases in the middle. Germline CDR1 reads GTSNPN; CDR2 reads SVGIG (reference sequence). CDR3: CAWSVRGNQPQHF. The CDR3 DNA follows: TGTGCCTGGAGTGTACGGGGTAACCAGCCCCAGCATTTT.

The genes are TRBV5-1 and TRBJ1-2; D might be TRBD1 (5 bases). CDR3 length: 15 residues. CDR1 and CDR2 (germline): SGHRS, YFSETQ. V was pared by 0 bases and J by 5 bases, with 14 bases between. The DNA for the CDR3 is TGCGCCAGCAGCTTGGCGGGGATCGGGGGATATGGCTACACCTTC. Protein sequence: CASSLAGIGGYGYTF.

The rearrangement joins TRBV25-1 to TRBJ1-3; no clear D. Trimming left V 2 bases short and J 3 bases short, with 5 bases between. Per germline, CDR1 MGHDK and CDR2 SYGVNS. The CDR3 loop spans 13 amino acids. The CDR3 sequence: CASSEGGGNTIYF. CDR3 coding DNA: TGTGCCAGCAGTGAAGGAGGTGGAAACACCATATATTTT.

The CDR3 sequence: CASSERGLRTGELFF. For the CDR3, the DNA is TGTGCCAGCAGCGAGCGGGGGTTGCGCACCGGGGAGCTGTTTTTT. V usage is TRBV6-6 and J usage is TRBJ2-2; the match to TRBD2 covers 8 bases. Trimming removed 6 bases from V and 4 bases from J; junction bases left unmatched: 7. CDR1 and CDR2 (germline): MNHNY, SVGAGI (reference sequence). CDR3 length: 15 residues.